The next 4 T cell receptor beta chains were all read from a single sample in a study of T cells after yellow fever vaccination. TCRdb used MiXCR to reprocess the 5' RACE reads, holding one entry per CDR3 protein. The sample carries some 110,000 distinct CDR3 sequences, roughly 6.7% recorded once. The source material was CD4+ T cells sorted from PBMCs, sampled less than 11 days after the first yellow fever vaccination. The receptors stem from a man aged 18 to 30 who received the YFV17D yellow fever vaccine.

This clonotype was counted between two and nine times. CDR3 DNA sequence: TGTGCCAGCAGCCAAGATCCGGGACAGGGGGGTTATGGCTACACCTTC. The encoded protein is CASSQDPGQGGYGYTF. This chain joins TRBV14 and TRBJ1-2, with TRBD1 matching over 11 bases. The trim removed 0 bases at V and 5 bases at J, leaving 5 bases unmatched. Looked up from germline, CDR1 is SGHDN and CDR2 is FVKESK. The CDR3 runs to 16 residues.

The rearrangement links TRBV9 to TRBJ2-1; 10 bases align to TRBD2. Germline V lookup: CDR1 SGDLS, CDR2 YYNGEE. The CDR3 totals 15 residues. Losses at the gene ends were 3 bases for V and 4 bases for J; bases not matched to a gene: 4. For the CDR3, the DNA is TGTGCCAGCAGCGCAAGCGGGGGGGCATACAATGAGCAGTTCTTC. This codes for CASSASGGAYNEQFF. The full variable domain, rest sourced from reference TRBV9 and TRBJ2-1, is DSGVTQTPKHLITATGQRVTLRCSPRSGDLSVYWYQQSLDQGLQFLIQYYNGEERAKGNILERFSAQQFPDLHSELNLSSLELGDSALYFCASSASGGAYNEQFFGPGTRLTVL.

This clonotype was counted at least ten times. The rearrangement uses TRBV5-1 and TRBJ1-1; 11 bases align to TRBD1. Germline V gene lookup returns CDR1 SGHRS and CDR2 YFSETQ. The CDR3 runs 17 residues. V was clipped by 2 bases and J by 5 bases; unmatched bases: 11. CDR3 coding DNA: TGCGCCAGCAGCTTCTTGGGACAGGGGGGTCCGGATACTGAAGCTTTCTTT. As protein: CASSFLGQGGPDTEAFF.

This clonotype was recorded at least ten times. The chain uses TRBV12-3 or TRBV12-4 and TRBJ2-2; D gene ambiguous. Trimming left V 6 bases short and J 1 base short, with 9 bases between. CDR3 size: 14 residues. CDR3 in amino acids: CASRRFRNTGELFF. CDR3 sequence (DNA): TGTGCCAGCAGACGATTTAGGAACACCGGGGAGCTGTTTTTT.